Listed here are 30 T cell receptor beta chains from one sample, sequenced in a study of control samples from healthy donors and cancer patients. Measured with immunoSEQ multiplex PCR; TCRdb has only the in-frame clones, and not every one. This repertoire shows approximately 44,000 clones, 65% to 80% found once; its top ten account for more than 15%. The sequenced sample consisted of formalin-fixed, paraffin-embedded tissue. These receptors were obtained from a male donor with melanoma.

In its sample, this clone ranks as medium-sized. The CDR3 nucleotides are TGTGCCAGCTCACCGGACGGTTCCTACGAGCAGTACTTC. Translating it yields CASSPDGSYEQYF. This chain uses TRBV18 with TRBJ2-7; D gene unclear. The germline CDR1 and CDR2 sequences are KGHSH and LQKENI. V lost 3 bases and J 1 base, leaving 7 bases between the germline ends. The CDR3 totals 13 residues.

This clone was picked up one time. The chain has TRBV6-5 and TRBJ2-5; TRBD1 agrees at 8 bases. Germline values: CDR1 MNHEY, CDR2 SVGAGI. The CDR3 is 13 amino acids. V trimming: 6 bases; J trimming: 2 bases; junction bases outside the gene matches: 2. The CDR3 bases are TGTGCCAGCAGCCACAGGGGGCAAGAGACCCAGTACTTC. Its protein product is CASSHRGQETQYF.

V usage is TRBV2 and J usage is TRBJ1-3, with D unclear. The ends were cut back, 4 bases at V and 5 bases at J, with 12 bases in the middle. The germline V gene encodes CDR1 SNHLY and CDR2 FYNNEI. This CDR3 is 14 amino acids long. The chain's CDR3 is CASSGPLPRNTIYF. The CDR3 DNA follows: TGTGCCAGCAGTGGACCCCTACCCCGAAACACCATATATTTT.

The V and J genes are TRBV6-5 and TRBJ2-3; D is ambiguous. Germline-derived CDR1 and CDR2 are MNHEY and SVGAGI. The CDR3 sequence is 13 residues long. V lost 6 bases and J 4 bases, leaving 11 bases between the germline ends. CDR3 loop: CASRGFLADTQYF. CDR3 nucleotide sequence: TGTGCCAGCAGGGGCTTCCTGGCAGATACGCAGTATTTT.

The rearrangement links TRBV6-6 to TRBJ2-7, with a weak D call TRBD2 (7 bases). Germline assignment: CDR1 MNHNY and CDR2 SVGAGI (reference sequence). The V end lost 7 bases, the J end lost 6 bases, and 16 bases lay between the germline ends. CDR3 size: 13 residues. CDR3 sequence (DNA): TGTGCCAGCAACCCAAGGGGGGGAGGCGAGCAGTACTTC. This encodes CASNPRGGGEQYF.

The V and J genes are TRBV5-4 and TRBJ1-1; D is perhaps TRBD1 (6 bases). Trimming took off 4 bases at V and 5 bases at J, with 18 bases between the two ends. The germline gives CDR1 SGHNT, CDR2 YYREEE (reference sequence). The CDR3 spans 15 residues. The CDR3 is CASSPGTGARTEAFF. CDR3 nucleotides: TGTGCCAGCAGCCCGGGGACGGGGGCGAGGACTGAAGCTTTCTTT.

CDR3 DNA: TGTGCCAGCAGCGGGTTAAAGGGCCCCTATAATTCACCCCTCCACTTT. Encoded protein: CASSGLKGPYNSPLHF. This chain connects TRBV7-9 to TRBJ1-6; D not certain. The CDR3 is 16 amino acids. Germline V CDR1 and CDR2: SEHNR, FQNEAQ (reference sequence). The ends were cut back, 5 bases at V and 2 bases at J, with 13 bases in the middle.

This chain links TRBV9 with TRBJ2-3, with TRBD1 matching over 8 bases. The germline gives CDR1 SGDLS, CDR2 YYNGEE. V trimming: 0 bases; J trimming: 6 bases; junction bases outside the gene matches: 9. The CDR3 has 16 residues. For the CDR3, the DNA is TGTGCCAGCAGCGTAGCTCACCAGGGGGCGGGCGATACGCAGTATTTT. This codes for CASSVAHQGAGDTQYF.

The rearrangement links TRBV19 to TRBJ2-2; 7 bases align to TRBD1. Germline V CDR1 and CDR2: LNHDA, SQIVND (reference sequence). This CDR3 contains 16 residues. Trimming took 2 bases from V and 6 from J; bases not matched to a gene: 9. The CDR3 spells CASSIKVWQGAGELFF. For the CDR3, the DNA is TGTGCCAGTAGTATAAAGGTGTGGCAGGGGGCCGGGGAGCTGTTTTTT.

This clone was detected a few times. The V gene is TRBV10-1, the J gene TRBJ2-5; perhaps TRBD1 as D (7 bases). CDR3 length equals 14 residues. The V end lost 6 bases, the J end lost 0 bases, and 11 bases lay between the germline ends. Germline V gives CDR1 WNHNN, CDR2 SYGVQD (reference sequence). The CDR3 is CASRGGQYQETQYF. The CDR3, as DNA: TGCGCCAGCAGGGGGGGACAGTACCAAGAGACCCAGTACTTC.

The chain uses TRBV18 and TRBJ1-1; no clear D. Germline CDR1 is KGHSH and CDR2 is LQKENI. V shed 3 bases and J shed 6 bases, with 5 bases lying between them. The CDR3 covers 11 residues. The CDR3 loop reads CASSPGPEAFF. CDR3 in DNA: TGTGCCAGCTCACCGGGCCCTGAAGCTTTCTTT.

The gene calls are TRBV5-1 and TRBJ1-1, with a tentative D call TRBD1 (5 bases). The CDR3 contains 13 residues. CDR1 SGHRS and CDR2 YFSETQ come from the germline V gene. V shed 4 bases and J shed 5 bases, with 12 bases lying between them. CDR3 bases: TGCGCCAGCAGCGGAGCAGGGAAAACTGAAGCTTTCTTT. Protein product: CASSGAGKTEAFF.

The rearrangement uses TRBV2 and TRBJ2-1; D is unclear. The germline CDR1 and CDR2 sequences are SNHLY and FYNNEI. This CDR3 spans 12 amino acids. With 8 bases removed from V and 9 bases from J, the gap between germline ends came to 14 bases. The CDR3: CASRLGLGEQFF. CDR3 nucleotides: TGTGCCAGCCGTCTCGGGCTGGGTGAGCAGTTCTTC. The full variable domain, rest sourced from reference TRBV2 and TRBJ2-1, is EPEVTQTPSHQVTQMGQEVILRCVPISNHLYFYWYRQILGQKVEFLVSFYNNEISEKSEIFDDQFSVERPDGSNFTLKIRSTKLEDSAMYFCASRLGLGEQFFGPGTRLTVL.

The CDR3 spells CASRDRGDTQYF. CDR3 bases: TGTGCCAGCAGAGACAGGGGGGATACGCAGTATTTT. This sequence joins TRBV2 and TRBJ2-3, with 9 bases aligning to TRBD1. The V gene's germline CDR1 is SNHLY and CDR2 FYNNEI. V lost 6 bases and J lost 6; bases outside the gene matches: 1. This CDR3 contains 12 residues.

This clone was observed a few times. The chain uses TRBV7-2 and TRBJ1-2; a possible D gene is TRBD1 (5 bases). The CDR3 is made up of 16 amino acids. Germline V gene sequence: CDR1 SGHTA, CDR2 FQGNSA. The germline V and J ends were trimmed by 6 bases and 4 bases, with 21 bases remaining between them. Here the CDR3 reads CASRKGREGSPYGYTF. The CDR3 DNA reads as TGTGCCAGCAGAAAGGGGCGCGAGGGGTCGCCCTATGGCTACACCTTC.

In nucleotides, the CDR3 is TGTGCCAGCAGCGGACTAGCGGCTATCTCCTACAATGAGCAGTTCTTC. It encodes CASSGLAAISYNEQFF. The chain is built from TRBV28 and TRBJ2-1; 10 bases agree with TRBD2. With 6 bases clipped from V and 0 bases from J, the junction kept 5 bases outside the gene matches. CDR1 and CDR2 (germline): MDHEN, SYDVKM. The CDR3 contains 16 residues.

This clone occurred once. The chain carries TRBV6-1 and TRBJ2-7; TRBD2 agrees at 7 bases. Germline trimming cut 3 bases from V and 3 bases from J; bases unmatched to any gene: 5. Germline V gives CDR1 MNHNS, CDR2 SASEGT. The CDR3 spans 14 residues. This CDR3 reads CASSEELAIYEQYF. CDR3 in DNA: TGTGCCAGCAGTGAGGAACTAGCGATCTACGAGCAGTACTTC.

The rearrangement links TRBV7-9 to TRBJ2-1; 9 positions agree with TRBD1. Germline V lookup: CDR1 SEHNR, CDR2 FQNEAQ (reference sequence). The CDR3 totals 16 residues. V was clipped by 3 bases and J by 8 bases; unmatched bases: 11. CDR3 DNA: TGTGCCAGCAGCTTCAGACAGGGGGTGGAGTTGGATGAGCAGTTCTTC. It yields the protein CASSFRQGVELDEQFF.

Note on this clone: A read error may produce the germline difference seen at one junction end. This specimen includes other DNA sequences encoding the same CDR3. The chain has TRBV28 and TRBJ1-2; the D gene is possibly TRBD1 (5 bases). CDR1 is MDHEN, CDR2 SYDVKM, per germline. The CDR3 length is 15 residues. For the CDR3, the DNA is TGTGCCAGCAGAAACACCTTGACAGCTAATTATGGCTACACCTTC. Translated, it gives CASRNTLTANYGYTF.

This clone has a single count. The chain carries TRBV7-3 and TRBJ2-5; D remains unclear. Per germline, CDR1 SGHTA and CDR2 FQGTGA. This CDR3 region has 13 residues. Trimming removed 0 bases at V and 5 bases at J, with 7 bases between. CDR3 amino acids: CASSLTQWETQYF. The CDR3 DNA follows: TGTGCCAGCAGCTTAACTCAATGGGAGACCCAGTACTTC. The full variable domain, completed using reference TRBV7-3 and TRBJ2-5, is GAGVSQTPSNKVTEKGKYVELRCDPISGHTALYWYRQSLGQGPEFLIYFQGTGAADDSGLPNDRFFAVRPEGSVSTLKIQRTERGDSAVYLCASSLTQWETQYFGPGTRLLVL.

This chain links TRBV6-5 with TRBJ2-2, with D possibly being TRBD1 (5 bases). The CDR3 has 15 residues. V shed 6 bases and J shed 6 bases, with 17 bases lying between them. In germline, CDR1 is MNHEY, CDR2 SVGAGI. CDR3 loop: CASRLSLGASGELFF. The CDR3 nucleotides read TGTGCCAGCAGACTATCCTTAGGGGCTTCCGGGGAGCTGTTTTTT.

The rearrangement links TRBV5-4 to TRBJ2-3, with 9 bases fitting TRBD2. The CDR3 contains 16 residues. The trim removed 4 bases at V and 6 bases at J, leaving 12 bases unmatched. Per the germline V gene, CDR1 is SGHNT and CDR2 is YYREEE (reference sequence). The CDR3 DNA reads TGTGCCAGCAGCCCGCCTGGGCGGGAGGGCCCGGATACGCAGTATTTT. Translating it yields CASSPPGREGPDTQYF.

This chain links TRBV19 with TRBJ2-1; TRBD2 matches 7 bases. CDR1 is LNHDA, CDR2 SQIVND, per germline (reference sequence). With V trimmed by 3 bases and J by 3 bases, 8 bases remained unmatched. This CDR3 is 16 amino acids long. The CDR3 region has the DNA TGTGCCAGTAGTATCACCGGGACTAACGGCTACAATGAGCAGTTCTTC. Translating gives CASSITGTNGYNEQFF.

This chain uses TRBV5-6 with TRBJ1-4; D not certain. V was trimmed by 5 bases and J by 5 bases, leaving 16 bases between them. CDR3 size: 15 residues. From germline, CDR1 is SGHDT and CDR2 YYEEEE. This CDR3 reads CASSYGRRINEKLFF. CDR3 sequence (DNA): TGTGCCAGCAGTTATGGTCGGCGGATAAATGAAAAACTGTTTTTT.

This clone appeared many times. The rearrangement joins TRBV21-1 to TRBJ2-5. TRBV21-1 is flagged as a pseudogene. The CDR3 consists of 15 residues. DNA of the CDR3: TGTGCCAGCAACAATCAAGGGTCCGGGCAAGAGACCCAGTACTTC. Encoded protein: CASNNQGSGQETQYF.

The V call is TRBV5-1, the J call TRBJ2-7; D gene uncertain. The CDR3 consists of 12 residues. CDR1 is SGHRS, CDR2 YFSETQ, per germline. Trimming stripped 0 bases from V and 2 bases from J, with 3 bases between. This CDR3 reads CASSLVPYEQYF. CDR3 sequence (DNA): TGCGCCAGCAGCTTGGTCCCCTACGAGCAGTACTTC.

This clone was seen a few times. V is TRBV10-2 and J is TRBJ1-4; TRBD1 aligns across 8 bases. CDR3 size: 14 residues. CDR1 and CDR2 from the germline V gene are WSHSY and SAAADI. With 3 bases clipped from V and 8 bases from J, the junction kept 5 bases outside the gene matches. The CDR3 nucleotides are TGCGCCAGCAGTGAATCCAGGGGGCGGGAAAAACTGTTTTTT. This translates into CASSESRGREKLFF.

This clone has a handful of counts. The chain employs TRBV30 and TRBJ2-7, with 8 positions matching TRBD2. Germline V gene data show CDR1 as GTSNPN and CDR2 as SVGIG (reference sequence). The CDR3 totals 11 residues. The CDR3 nucleotides are TGTGCGTCAGCGGGAGCCTACGAGCAGTACTTC. It yields the protein CASAGAYEQYF.

J is TRBJ2-7 and V is TRBV20-1, with D perhaps given as TRBD1 or TRBD2 (5 bases each). CDR1 and CDR2 (germline): DFQATT, SNEGSKA (reference sequence). This CDR3 is built from 14 residues. Trimming stripped 3 bases from V and 2 bases from J, with 14 bases between. CDR3 loop: CSASPIGTTYEQYF. For the CDR3, the DNA is TGCAGTGCTAGTCCGATCGGGACGACCTACGAGCAGTACTTC.

This clone turned up a few times. The V and J genes are TRBV6-5 and TRBJ1-4, with D unresolved. V was trimmed by 7 bases and J by 8 bases, leaving 20 bases between them. From germline, CDR1 is MNHEY and CDR2 SVGAGI. This CDR3 region has 15 residues. CDR3 in DNA: TGTGCCAGCAATACTATGACGCCGGGTGGGGAAAAACTGTTTTTT. Translating it yields CASNTMTPGGEKLFF.